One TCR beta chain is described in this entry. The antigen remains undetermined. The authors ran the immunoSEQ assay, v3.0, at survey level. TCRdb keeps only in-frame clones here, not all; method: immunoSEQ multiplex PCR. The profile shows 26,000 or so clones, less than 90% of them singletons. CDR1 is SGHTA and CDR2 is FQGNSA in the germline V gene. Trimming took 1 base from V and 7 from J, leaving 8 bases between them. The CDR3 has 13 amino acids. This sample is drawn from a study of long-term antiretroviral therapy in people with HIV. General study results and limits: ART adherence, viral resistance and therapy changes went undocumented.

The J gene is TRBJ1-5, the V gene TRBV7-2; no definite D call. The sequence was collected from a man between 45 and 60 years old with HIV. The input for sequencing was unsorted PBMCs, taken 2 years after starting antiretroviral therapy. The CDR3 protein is CASSLESGQPQHF. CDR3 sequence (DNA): TGTGCCAGCAGCTTAGAGTCGGGGCAGCCCCAGCATTTT. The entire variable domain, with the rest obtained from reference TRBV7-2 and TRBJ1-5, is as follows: GAGVSQSPSNKVTEKGKDVELRCDPISGHTALYWYRQSLGQGLEFLIYFQGNSAPDKSGLPSDRFSAERTGGSVSTLTIQRTQQEDSAVYLCASSLESGQPQHFGDGTRLSIL.